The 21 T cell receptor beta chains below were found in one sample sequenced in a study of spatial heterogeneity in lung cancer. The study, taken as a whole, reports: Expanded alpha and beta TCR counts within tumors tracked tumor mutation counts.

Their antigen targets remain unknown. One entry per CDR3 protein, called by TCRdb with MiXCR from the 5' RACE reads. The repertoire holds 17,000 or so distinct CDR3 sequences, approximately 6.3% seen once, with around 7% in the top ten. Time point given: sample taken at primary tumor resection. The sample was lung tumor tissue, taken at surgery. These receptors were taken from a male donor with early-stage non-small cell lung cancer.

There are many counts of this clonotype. In nucleotides, the CDR3 is TGCGCCAGCAGCCTTGGTCAGGGAAGTCGCCAAGAGACCCAGTACTTC. As protein: CASSLGQGSRQETQYF. The genes are TRBV5-1 and TRBJ2-5; D perhaps matches TRBD1 (5 bases). The CDR3 spans 16 residues. Germline V lookup: CDR1 SGHRS, CDR2 YFSETQ. Trimming took 4 bases from V and 1 from J, leaving 17 bases between them.

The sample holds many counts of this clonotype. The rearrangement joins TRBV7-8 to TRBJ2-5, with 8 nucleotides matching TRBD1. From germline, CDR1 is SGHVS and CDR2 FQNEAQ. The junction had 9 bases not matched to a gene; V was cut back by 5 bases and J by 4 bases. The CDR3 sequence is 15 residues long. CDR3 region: CASSAAGGRLETQYF. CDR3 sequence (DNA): TGTGCCAGCAGCGCCGCAGGGGGCAGGTTAGAGACCCAGTACTTC.

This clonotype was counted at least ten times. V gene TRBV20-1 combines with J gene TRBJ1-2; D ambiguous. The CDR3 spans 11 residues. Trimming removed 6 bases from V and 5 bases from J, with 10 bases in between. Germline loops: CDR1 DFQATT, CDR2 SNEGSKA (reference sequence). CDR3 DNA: TGCAGTGCCTACAGTGGTTATGGCTACACCTTC. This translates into CSAYSGYGYTF.

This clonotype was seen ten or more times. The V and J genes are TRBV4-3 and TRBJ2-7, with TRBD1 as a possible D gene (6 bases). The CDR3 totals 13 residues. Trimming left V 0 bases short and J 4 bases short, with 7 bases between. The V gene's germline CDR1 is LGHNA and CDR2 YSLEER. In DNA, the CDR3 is TGCGCCAGCAGCCAAGATAGGGGGTACGAGCAGTACTTC. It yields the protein CASSQDRGYEQYF.

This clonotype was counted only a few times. The CDR3 loop reads CSAQGLVGTGELFF. The CDR3 DNA sequence: TGCAGTGCTCAGGGACTAGTTGGCACCGGGGAGCTGTTTTTT. The chain recombines TRBV20-1 with TRBJ2-2, with 8 nucleotides matching TRBD2. The CDR3 contains 14 residues. Germline trimming cut 5 bases from V and 4 bases from J; bases unmatched to any gene: 6. CDR1 is DFQATT, CDR2 SNEGSKA, per germline (reference sequence).

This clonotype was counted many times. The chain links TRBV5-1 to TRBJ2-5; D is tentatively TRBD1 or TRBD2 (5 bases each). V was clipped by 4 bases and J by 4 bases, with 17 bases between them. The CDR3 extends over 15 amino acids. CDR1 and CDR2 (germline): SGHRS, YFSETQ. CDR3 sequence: CASSKRWGAGETQYF. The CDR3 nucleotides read TGCGCCAGCAGCAAAAGGTGGGGCGCGGGAGAGACCCAGTACTTC.

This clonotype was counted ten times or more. The CDR3 DNA is TGCGCCAGCAGCCAGGGACAGGGGAGCACCGGGGAGCTGTTTTTT. This gives the protein CASSQGQGSTGELFF. The chain combines TRBV4-3 with TRBJ2-2; 10 bases are a match to TRBD1. V lost 3 bases and J lost 4; bases outside the gene matches: 2. The CDR3 sequence is 15 residues long. Germline assignment: CDR1 LGHNA and CDR2 YSLEER.

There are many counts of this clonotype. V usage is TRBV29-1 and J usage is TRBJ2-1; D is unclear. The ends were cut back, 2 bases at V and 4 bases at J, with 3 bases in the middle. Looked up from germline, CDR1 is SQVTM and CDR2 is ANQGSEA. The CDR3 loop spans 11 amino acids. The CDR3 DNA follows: TGCAGCGTTGAATTGTACAATGAGCAGTTCTTC. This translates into CSVELYNEQFF.

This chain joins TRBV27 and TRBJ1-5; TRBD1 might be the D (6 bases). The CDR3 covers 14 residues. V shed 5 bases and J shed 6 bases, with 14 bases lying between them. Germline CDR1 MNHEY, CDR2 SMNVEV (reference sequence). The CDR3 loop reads CASSLDGGGQPQHF. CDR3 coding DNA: TGTGCCAGCAGTCTCGACGGGGGCGGTCAGCCCCAGCATTTT.

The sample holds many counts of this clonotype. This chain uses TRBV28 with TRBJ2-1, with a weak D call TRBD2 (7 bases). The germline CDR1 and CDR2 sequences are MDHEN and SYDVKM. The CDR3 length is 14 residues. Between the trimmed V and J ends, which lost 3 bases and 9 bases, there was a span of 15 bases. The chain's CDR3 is CASSFGLGGGEQFF. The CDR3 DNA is TGTGCCAGCAGTTTTGGGCTAGGGGGGGGTGAGCAGTTCTTC.

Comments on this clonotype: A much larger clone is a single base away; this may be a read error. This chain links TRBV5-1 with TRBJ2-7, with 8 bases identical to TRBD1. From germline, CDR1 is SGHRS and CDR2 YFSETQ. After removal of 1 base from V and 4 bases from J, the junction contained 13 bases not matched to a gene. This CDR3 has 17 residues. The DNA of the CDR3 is TGCGCCAGCAGCTTGTCCGGTCAGGGGGCGAAGGTTTACGAGCAGTACTTC. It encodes CASSLSGQGAKVYEQYF.

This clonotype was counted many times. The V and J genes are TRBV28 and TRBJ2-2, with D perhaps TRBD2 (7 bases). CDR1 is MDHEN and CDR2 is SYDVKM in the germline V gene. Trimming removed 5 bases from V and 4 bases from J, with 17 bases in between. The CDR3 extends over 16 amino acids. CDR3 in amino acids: CASSPGAGVGTGELFF. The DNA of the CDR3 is TGTGCCAGCAGTCCAGGGGCGGGAGTAGGCACCGGGGAGCTGTTTTTT.

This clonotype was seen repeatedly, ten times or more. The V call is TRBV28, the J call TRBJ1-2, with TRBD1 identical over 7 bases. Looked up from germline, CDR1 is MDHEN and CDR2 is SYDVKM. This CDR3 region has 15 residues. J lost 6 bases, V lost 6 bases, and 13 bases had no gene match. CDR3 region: CASRRTGTVWNGYTF. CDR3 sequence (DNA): TGTGCCAGCAGGCGGACCGGGACAGTTTGGAATGGCTACACCTTC.

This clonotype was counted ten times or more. Here the CDR3 DNA reads TGCGCCAGCAGCCAAGTAAGCTCTGGAAACACCATATATTTT. Translation gives CASSQVSSGNTIYF. The rearrangement links TRBV4-3 to TRBJ1-3; D is undetermined. Germline V CDR1 and CDR2: LGHNA, YSLEER. V was cut by 1 base and J by 0 bases, with 4 bases left in between. The CDR3 runs to 14 residues.

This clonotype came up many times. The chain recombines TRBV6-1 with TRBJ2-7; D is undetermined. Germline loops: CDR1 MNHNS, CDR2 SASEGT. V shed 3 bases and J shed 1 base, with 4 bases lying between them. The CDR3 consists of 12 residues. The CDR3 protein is CASSERSYEQYF. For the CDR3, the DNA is TGTGCCAGCAGTGAGCGATCCTACGAGCAGTACTTC.

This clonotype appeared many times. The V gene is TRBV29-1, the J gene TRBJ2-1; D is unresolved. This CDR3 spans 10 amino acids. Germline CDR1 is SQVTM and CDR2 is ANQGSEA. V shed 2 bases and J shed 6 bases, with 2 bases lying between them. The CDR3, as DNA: TGCAGCGTTGAACTCAATGAGCAGTTCTTC. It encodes CSVELNEQFF.

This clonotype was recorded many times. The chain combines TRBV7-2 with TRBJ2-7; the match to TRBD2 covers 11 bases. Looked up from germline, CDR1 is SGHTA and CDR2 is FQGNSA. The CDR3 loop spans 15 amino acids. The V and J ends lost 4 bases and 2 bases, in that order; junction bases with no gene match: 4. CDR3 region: CASSSYSGRAYEQYF. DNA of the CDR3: TGTGCCAGCAGCTCTTATAGCGGGAGGGCCTACGAGCAGTACTTC.

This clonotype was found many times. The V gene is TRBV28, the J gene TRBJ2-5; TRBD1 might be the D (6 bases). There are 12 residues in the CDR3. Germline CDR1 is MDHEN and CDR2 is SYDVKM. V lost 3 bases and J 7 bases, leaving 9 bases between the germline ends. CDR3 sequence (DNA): TGTGCCAGCAGTTTGGGGGCAGGGACCCAGTACTTC. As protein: CASSLGAGTQYF.

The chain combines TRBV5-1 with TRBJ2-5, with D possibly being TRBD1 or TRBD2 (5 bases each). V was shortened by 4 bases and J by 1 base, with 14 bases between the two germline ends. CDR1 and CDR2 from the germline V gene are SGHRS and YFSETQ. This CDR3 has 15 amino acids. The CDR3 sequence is CASSGFAGTQETQYF. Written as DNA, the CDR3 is TGCGCCAGCAGCGGGTTTGCCGGGACCCAAGAGACCCAGTACTTC.

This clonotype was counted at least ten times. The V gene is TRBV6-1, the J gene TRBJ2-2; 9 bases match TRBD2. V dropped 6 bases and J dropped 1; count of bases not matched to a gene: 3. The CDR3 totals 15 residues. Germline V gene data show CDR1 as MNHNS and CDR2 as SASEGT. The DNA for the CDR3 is TGTGCCAGCAGGATTAGCGGGGGGAACACCGGGGAGCTGTTTTTT. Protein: CASRISGGNTGELFF.

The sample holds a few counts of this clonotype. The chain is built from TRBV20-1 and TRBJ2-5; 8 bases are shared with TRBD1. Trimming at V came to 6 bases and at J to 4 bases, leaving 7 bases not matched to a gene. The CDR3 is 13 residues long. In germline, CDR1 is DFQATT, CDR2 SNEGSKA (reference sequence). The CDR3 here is CSAPTGDGETQYF. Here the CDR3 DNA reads TGCAGTGCGCCGACAGGGGATGGAGAGACCCAGTACTTC.